One and the same sample provided the 4 T cell receptor beta chains below, sequenced in a study of cytomegalovirus exposure and HLA in healthy donors. The PCR had 60 Vbeta and 13 Jbeta primers. Sequencing was performed with immunoSEQ multiplex PCR; in TCRdb, only in-frame clones are kept and a portion is missing. The sample consists of roughly 100,000 clones, about three quarters of them appearing once. The specimen was PBMCs. The receptor set was obtained from a young woman in good health and CMV-seropositive.

This clone was picked up a small number of times. The rearrangement uses TRBV14 and TRBJ2-2; 10 bases line up with TRBD2. The CDR3 extends over 19 amino acids. Trimming took 0 bases from V and 7 from J; bases not matched to a gene: 14. CDR1 is SGHDN and CDR2 is FVKESK in the germline V gene. The chain's CDR3 is CASSQDMVVGTSEGGELFF. In DNA, the CDR3 is TGTGCCAGCAGCCAAGATATGGTTGTGGGGACTAGCGAAGGCGGGGAGCTGTTTTTT.

The chain carries TRBV4-1 and TRBJ2-3, with no clear D. Germline lookup yields CDR1 MGHRA and CDR2 YSYEKL. V was cut by 4 bases and J by 0 bases, with 11 bases left in between. The CDR3 has 15 residues. The CDR3 region has the DNA TGCGCCAGCAGCCCGGTAGAGACTAGCACAGATACGCAGTATTTT. This encodes CASSPVETSTDTQYF.

This chain joins TRBV6-5 and TRBJ1-3; 8 bases are a match to TRBD1. Germline CDR1 MNHEY, CDR2 SVGAGI. CDR3 length: 15 residues. With 5 bases clipped from V and 0 bases from J, the junction kept 3 bases outside the gene matches. The CDR3 sequence: CASSPTGGSGNTIYF. DNA of the CDR3: TGTGCCAGCAGTCCAACAGGGGGCTCTGGAAACACCATATATTTT.

This clone appeared many times. CDR3 nucleotide sequence: TGCGCCAGCAGCCCCTCAGGGGGCGCGGGTGAAAAACTGTTTTTT. Translation: CASSPSGGAGEKLFF. This rearrangement joins TRBV5-1 to TRBJ1-4, with 8 bases identical to TRBD1. Losses at the gene ends were 4 bases for V and 7 bases for J; bases not matched to a gene: 9. The CDR3 has 15 amino acids. Germline V gene sequence: CDR1 SGHRS, CDR2 YFSETQ.